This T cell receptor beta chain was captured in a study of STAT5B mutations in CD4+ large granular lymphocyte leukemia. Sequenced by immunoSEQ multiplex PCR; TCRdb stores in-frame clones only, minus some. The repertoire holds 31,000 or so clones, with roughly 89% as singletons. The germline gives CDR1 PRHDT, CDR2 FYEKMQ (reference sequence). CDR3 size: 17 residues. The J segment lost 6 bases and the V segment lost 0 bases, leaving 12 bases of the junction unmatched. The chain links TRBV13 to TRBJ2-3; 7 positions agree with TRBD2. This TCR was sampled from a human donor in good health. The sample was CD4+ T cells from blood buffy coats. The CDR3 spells CASSLGYALPGGDTQYF. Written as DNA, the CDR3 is TGTGCCAGCAGCTTAGGGTATGCGCTCCCCGGGGGGGATACGCAGTATTTT.